This T cell receptor beta chain is drawn from a study of monozygotic twins with inflammatory bowel disease. The CDR3 loop spans 15 amino acids. TCRdb reanalyzed the 5' RACE reads, giving one entry per CDR3 protein sequence and no DNA. The sample table sets out roughly 140,000 distinct CDR3 sequences. The sequencing input was blood. This sequence was found in a human donor with ulcerative colitis or Crohn's disease, or a healthy co-twin of an affected twin (not recorded which). The rearrangement links TRBV12-3 or TRBV12-4 to TRBJ2-3. The CDR3 sequence: CATKTLGRPADTQYF.